These T cell receptor beta chains were read from a single sample in a study of CXCR3-negative and CXCR3-positive naive CD8 T cells. From the 5' RACE reads, TCRdb lists one entry per CDR3 protein and no DNA. Here the sample table reports under 75,000 distinct CDR3 sequences. The sequencing input was naive CXCR3+ CD8+ T cells from blood. These receptors all come from a human donor in good health. Some clones in this sample may be carry-over from other donors' samples. CDR3s include the opening cysteine and the closing phenylalanine or tryptophan.

V: TRBV4-3; length: 16; J: TRBJ2-1; CDR3: CASSHPMAGENNEQFF
V: TRBV20-1; length: 15; J: TRBJ1-6; CDR3: CSAEDRAQTRSPLHF
V: TRBV3-1; length: 15; J: TRBJ1-1; CDR3: CASTSGGLFDTEAFF
V: TRBV5-5; length: 16; J: TRBJ2-7; CDR3: CASSLAGAARYSEQYF
V: TRBV9; length: 15; J: TRBJ2-1; CDR3: CASSVSLGRRNEQFF
V: TRBV9; length: 15; J: TRBJ2-7; CDR3: CASSAGWTGGYEQYF
V: TRBV7-2; length: 13; J: TRBJ2-5; CDR3: CASSSGGKETQYF
V: TRBV14; length: 17; J: TRBJ1-5; CDR3: CASSQGARDYSNQPQHF
V: TRBV20-1; length: 17; J: TRBJ1-6; CDR3: CSAREIMTSSYNSPLHF
V: TRBV28; length: 16; J: TRBJ2-2; CDR3: CASSSGARPDTGELFF
V: TRBV21-1; length: 15; J: TRBJ1-2; CDR3: CASSKGLSKRGGYTF
V: TRBV7-6; length: 14; J: TRBJ2-1; CDR3: CASRATDFHNEQFF